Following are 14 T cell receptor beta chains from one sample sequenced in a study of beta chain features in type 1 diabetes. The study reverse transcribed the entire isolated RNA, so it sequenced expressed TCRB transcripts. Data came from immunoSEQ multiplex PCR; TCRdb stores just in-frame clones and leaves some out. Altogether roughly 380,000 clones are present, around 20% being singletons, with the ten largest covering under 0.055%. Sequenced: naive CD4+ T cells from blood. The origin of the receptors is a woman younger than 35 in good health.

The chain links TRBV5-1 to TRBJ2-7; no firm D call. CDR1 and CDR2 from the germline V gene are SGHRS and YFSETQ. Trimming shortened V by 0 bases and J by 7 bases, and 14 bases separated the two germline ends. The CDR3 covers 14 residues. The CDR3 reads CASSLEQPTAEQYF. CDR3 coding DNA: TGCGCCAGCAGCTTGGAACAGCCTACCGCGGAGCAGTACTTC.

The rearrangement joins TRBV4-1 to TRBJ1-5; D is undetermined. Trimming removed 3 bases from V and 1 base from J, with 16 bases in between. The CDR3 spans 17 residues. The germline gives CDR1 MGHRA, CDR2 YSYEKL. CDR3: CASSHQKLTESNQPQHF. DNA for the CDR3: TGCGCCAGCAGCCATCAGAAGCTAACAGAGAGCAATCAGCCCCAGCATTTT.

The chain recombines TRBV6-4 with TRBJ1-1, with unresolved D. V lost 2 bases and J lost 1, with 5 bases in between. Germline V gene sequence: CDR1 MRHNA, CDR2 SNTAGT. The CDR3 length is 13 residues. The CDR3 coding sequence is TGTGCCAGCAGTGACCAGTCGAACACTGAAGCTTTCTTT. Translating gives CASSDQSNTEAFF.

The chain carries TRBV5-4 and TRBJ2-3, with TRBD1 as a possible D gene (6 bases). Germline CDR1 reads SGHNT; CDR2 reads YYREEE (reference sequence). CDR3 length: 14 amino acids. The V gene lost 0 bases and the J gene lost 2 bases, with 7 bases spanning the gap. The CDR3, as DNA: TGTGCCAGCAGCTTGGGGACAGCCACAGATACGCAGTATTTT. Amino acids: CASSLGTATDTQYF.

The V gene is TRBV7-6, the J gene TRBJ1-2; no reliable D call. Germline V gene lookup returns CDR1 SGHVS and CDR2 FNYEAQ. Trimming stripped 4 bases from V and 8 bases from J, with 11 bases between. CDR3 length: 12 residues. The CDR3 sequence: CASSSPGSGYTF. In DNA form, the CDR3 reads TGTGCCAGCAGCTCCCCCGGGAGCGGCTACACCTTC.

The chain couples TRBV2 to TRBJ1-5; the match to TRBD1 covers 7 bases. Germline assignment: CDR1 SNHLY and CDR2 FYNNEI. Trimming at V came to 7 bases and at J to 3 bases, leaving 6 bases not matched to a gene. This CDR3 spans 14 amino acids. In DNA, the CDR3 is TGTGCCAGCAATCCGGGACAGATCAATCAGCCCCAGCATTTT. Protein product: CASNPGQINQPQHF.

The CDR3 DNA sequence: TGTGCCATCAGTGAGTCGACGGAGGGCCATGGCTACACCTTC. Translated, it gives CAISESTEGHGYTF. The chain has TRBV10-3 and TRBJ1-2; D is undetermined. This CDR3 spans 14 amino acids. With 0 bases removed from V and 6 bases from J, the gap between germline ends came to 11 bases. Germline V gene sequence: CDR1 ENHRY, CDR2 SYGVKD.

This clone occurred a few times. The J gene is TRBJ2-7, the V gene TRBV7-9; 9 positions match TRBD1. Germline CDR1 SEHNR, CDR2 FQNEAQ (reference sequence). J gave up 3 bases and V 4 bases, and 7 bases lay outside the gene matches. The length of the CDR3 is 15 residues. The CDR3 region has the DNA TGTGCCAGCAGCTCCGGGACAGGGTGGGACTACGAGCAGTACTTC. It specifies CASSSGTGWDYEQYF.

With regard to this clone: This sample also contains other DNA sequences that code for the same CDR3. The CDR3 nucleotides are TGTGCCAGCAGCCGGCAGGGGAACACTGAAGCTTTCTTT. Translated, it gives CASSRQGNTEAFF. This chain links TRBV14 with TRBJ1-1; D perhaps matches TRBD1 (5 bases). V lost 4 bases, J lost 1 base, and 7 bases lay in between. The germline CDR1 and CDR2 sequences are SGHDN and FVKESK. This CDR3 comprises 13 residues.

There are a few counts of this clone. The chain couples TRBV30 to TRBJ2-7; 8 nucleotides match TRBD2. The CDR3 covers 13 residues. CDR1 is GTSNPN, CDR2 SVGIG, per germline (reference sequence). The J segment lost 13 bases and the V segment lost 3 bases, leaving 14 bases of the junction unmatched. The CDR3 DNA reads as TGTGCCTGGAGCACGGGGGGGGGACTCTACCTCTACTTC. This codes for CAWSTGGGLYLYF.

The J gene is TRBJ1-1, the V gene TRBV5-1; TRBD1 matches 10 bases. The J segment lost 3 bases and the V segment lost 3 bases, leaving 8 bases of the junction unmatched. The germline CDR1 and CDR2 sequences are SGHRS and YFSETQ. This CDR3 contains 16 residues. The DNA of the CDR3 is TGCGCCAGCAGCTCCACCGCCGGGACAGGGGACACTGAAGCTTTCTTT. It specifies CASSSTAGTGDTEAFF.

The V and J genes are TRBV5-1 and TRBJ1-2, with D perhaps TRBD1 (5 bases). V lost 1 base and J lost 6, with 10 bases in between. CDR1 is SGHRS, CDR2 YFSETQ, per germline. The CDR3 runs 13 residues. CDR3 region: CASSLPGLNGYTF. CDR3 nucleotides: TGCGCCAGCAGCTTGCCAGGGTTGAATGGCTACACCTTC.

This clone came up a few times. CDR3 sequence (DNA): TGTGCCAGCAGCTACCCCGGGGAGACCCAGTACTTC. This encodes CASSYPGETQYF. V usage is TRBV13 and J usage is TRBJ2-5; D unclear. Trimming removed 4 bases at V and 5 bases at J, with 8 bases between. This CDR3 is built from 12 residues. The germline V gene has CDR1 PRHDT and CDR2 FYEKMQ (reference sequence). The full variable domain, with the rest looked up from reference TRBV13 and TRBJ2-5, is AAGVIQSPRHLIKEKRETATLKCYPIPRHDTVYWYQQGPGQDPQFLISFYEKMQSDKGSIPDRFSAQQFSDYHSELNMSSLELGDSALYFCASSYPGETQYFGPGTRLLVL.

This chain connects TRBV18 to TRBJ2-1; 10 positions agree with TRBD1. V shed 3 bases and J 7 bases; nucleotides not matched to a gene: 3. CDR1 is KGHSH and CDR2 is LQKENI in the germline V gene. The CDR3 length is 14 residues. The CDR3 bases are TGTGCCAGCTCACCGGGACAGGGGATTAATGAGCAGTTCTTC. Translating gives CASSPGQGINEQFF. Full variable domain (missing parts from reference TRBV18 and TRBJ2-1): NAGVMQNPRHLVRRRGQEARLRCSPMKGHSHVYWYRQLPEEGLKFMVYLQKENIIDESGMPKERFSAEFPKEGPSILRIQQVVRGDSAAYFCASSPGQGINEQFFGPGTRLTVL.